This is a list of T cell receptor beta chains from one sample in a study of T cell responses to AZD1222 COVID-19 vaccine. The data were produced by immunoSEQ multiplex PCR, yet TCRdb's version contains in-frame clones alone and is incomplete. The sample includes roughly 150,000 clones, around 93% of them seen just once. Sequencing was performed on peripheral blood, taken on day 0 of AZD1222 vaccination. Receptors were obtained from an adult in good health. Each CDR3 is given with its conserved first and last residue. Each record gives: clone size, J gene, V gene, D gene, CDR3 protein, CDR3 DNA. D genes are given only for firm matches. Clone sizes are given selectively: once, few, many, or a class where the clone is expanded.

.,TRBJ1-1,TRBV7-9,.,CASSLDPVNSTGNTEAFF,TGTGCCAGCAGCTTAGACCCCGTTAATTCGACAGGGAACACTGAAGCTTTCTTT
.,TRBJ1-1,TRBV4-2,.,CASSQDGTPNTEAFF,TGTGCCAGCAGCCAAGATGGGACACCTAACACTGAAGCTTTCTTT
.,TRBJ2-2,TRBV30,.,CACAGQVNTGELFF,TGTGCCTGTGCGGGACAAGTAAACACCGGGGAGCTGTTTTTT
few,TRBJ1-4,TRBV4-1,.,CASSEQGSGPNEKLFF,TGCGCCAGCAGCGAACAGGGTTCAGGGCCTAATGAAAAACTGTTTTTT
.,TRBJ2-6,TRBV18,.,CASSPSGANVLTF,TGTGCCAGCTCACCTTCTGGGGCCAACGTCCTGACTTTC
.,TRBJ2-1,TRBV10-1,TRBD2,CASSEPGLAGVGYNEQFF,TGCGCCAGCAGTGAGCCCGGACTAGCGGGAGTAGGGTACAATGAGCAGTTCTTC
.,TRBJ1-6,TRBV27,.,CASSPRLQRGFYSPLHF,TGTGCCAGCAGTCCACGGTTACAGCGGGGGTTTTATTCACCCCTCCACTTT
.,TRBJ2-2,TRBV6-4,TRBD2,CASSDRPHGRSGAHTGELFF,TGTGCCAGCAGTGACCGCCCTCACGGGCGGAGCGGGGCGCACACCGGGGAGCTGTTTTTT
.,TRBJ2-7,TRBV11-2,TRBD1,CASSEGATGAYEQYF,TGTGCCAGCAGCGAGGGGGCGACAGGGGCCTACGAGCAGTACTTC
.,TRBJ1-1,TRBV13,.,CASSLYTPEAFF,TGTGCCAGCAGCTTATACACGCCGGAAGCTTTCTTT
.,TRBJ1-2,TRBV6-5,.,CASTEGRGRIYGYTF,TGTGCCAGCACCGAGGGACGGGGAAGGATCTATGGCTACACCTTC
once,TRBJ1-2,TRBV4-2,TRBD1,CASSRTGANYGYTF,TGTGCCAGCAGCCGGACAGGAGCTAACTATGGCTACACCTTC
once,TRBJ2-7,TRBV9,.,CASSVDPRGDSYEQYF,TGTGCCAGCAGCGTAGACCCACGCGGAGACTCCTACGAGCAGTACTTC
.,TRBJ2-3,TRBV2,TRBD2,CASSPGTSGKDTQYF,TGTGCCAGCAGTCCTGGGACTAGCGGCAAAGATACGCAGTATTTT
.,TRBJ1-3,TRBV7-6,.,CASRPARERAGNTIYF,TGTGCCAGCAGACCCGCTAGGGAAAGGGCTGGAAACACCATATATTTT
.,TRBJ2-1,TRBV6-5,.,CASRRLLETYNEQFF,TGTGCCAGCAGGCGACTACTGGAGACCTACAATGAGCAGTTCTTC
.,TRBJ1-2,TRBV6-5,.,CASSFTLGTYNYGYTF,TGTGCCAGCAGTTTTACCCTGGGGACGTATAACTATGGCTACACCTTC
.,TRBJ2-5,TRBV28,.,CASREETQYF,TGTGCCAGCAGGGAAGAGACCCAGTACTTC
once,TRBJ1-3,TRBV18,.,CASSRGQIDGNTIYF,TGTGCCAGCTCACGCGGACAGATTGATGGAAACACCATATATTTT
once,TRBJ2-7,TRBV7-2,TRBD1,CASSPLTGGGYEQYF,TGTGCCAGCAGCCCCCTGACAGGGGGGGGCTACGAGCAGTACTTC
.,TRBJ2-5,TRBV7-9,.,CASSLSGVVGEETQYF,TGTGCCAGCAGCTTGTCCGGAGTAGTGGGTGAAGAGACCCAGTACTTC
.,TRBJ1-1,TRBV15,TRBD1,CATSSDRGTEAFF,TGTGCCACCAGCAGCGACAGGGGTACTGAAGCTTTCTTT
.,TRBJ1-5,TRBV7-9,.,CASSNGREYQPQHF,TGTGCCAGCAGCAATGGACGGGAATATCAGCCCCAGCATTTT
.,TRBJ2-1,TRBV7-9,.,CASSLGVGEQFF,TGTGCCAGCAGCTTGGGGGTAGGGGAGCAGTTCTTC